This TCR beta chain was captured in a study of response to subunit inactivated influenza vaccine. TCRdb re-derived calls from the RT-PCR reads in MiXCR, one entry per CDR3 protein. The data show around 200,000 distinct CDR3 sequences, approximately 14% seen once. The CDR3 is made up of 15 amino acids. Germline V lookup: CDR1 ENHRY, CDR2 SYGVKD. V was clipped by 4 bases and J by 1 base; unmatched bases: 4. This clonotype was sampled from a man aged 45 to 65 who received an inactivated influenza vaccine. Sequencing was performed on CD8+ T cells sorted from PBMCs, taken around 5 days after vaccination. V usage is TRBV10-3 and J usage is TRBJ2-4, with 7 bases aligning to TRBD1. Here the CDR3 reads CAISVQGEAKNIQYF. In DNA form, the CDR3 reads TGTGCCATCAGTGTGCAGGGGGAGGCCAAAAACATTCAGTACTTC.